Shown below are 12 T cell receptor beta chains from a single sample sequenced in a study of shared clonotypes between healthy human individuals. Measured with immunoSEQ multiplex PCR; TCRdb has only the in-frame clones, and not every one. The table has approximately 1,000,000 clones, 77% seen once. The specimen was memory CD4+ T cells from PBMCs. Documented subset: CD45RA-negative fraction. The receptors here all came from a man aged 18 to 30 in good health. Some clones in this sample may be carry-over from other donors' samples.

This clone showed up just a few times. This chain uses TRBV19 with TRBJ2-1; no reliable D call. Germline CDR1 reads LNHDA; CDR2 reads SQIVND (reference sequence). The V end lost 1 base, the J end lost 4 bases, and 8 bases lay between the germline ends. The CDR3 is 14 amino acids. The CDR3 reads CASSIGGRYNEQFF. In nucleotides, the CDR3 is TGTGCCAGTAGTATAGGAGGACGATACAATGAGCAGTTCTTC.

The chain couples TRBV19 to TRBJ1-2, with unresolved D. V was clipped by 1 base and J by 4 bases, with 13 bases between them. CDR3 length: 15 amino acids. Germline lookup yields CDR1 LNHDA and CDR2 SQIVND (reference sequence). Written as DNA, the CDR3 is TGTGCCAGTAGTATAGGCCCTACGTGGAGCTATGGCTACACCTTC. Translating it yields CASSIGPTWSYGYTF.

The V and J genes are TRBV6-1 and TRBJ1-3; 11 nucleotides match TRBD1. Germline V gene lookup returns CDR1 MNHNS and CDR2 SASEGT. The length of the CDR3 is 15 residues. The junction had 4 bases not matched to a gene; V was cut back by 5 bases and J by 4 bases. CDR3 loop: CASSTGQGGGNTIYF. The DNA of the CDR3 is TGTGCCAGCAGTACGGGACAGGGGGGAGGAAACACCATATATTTT.

V usage is TRBV6-1 and J usage is TRBJ2-3; 10 bases agree with TRBD2. There are 16 residues in the CDR3. CDR1 is MNHNS and CDR2 is SASEGT in the germline V gene. Losses at the gene ends were 4 bases for V and 9 bases for J; bases not matched to a gene: 13. The CDR3 sequence: CASSGSSGSVFATQYF. CDR3 nucleotides: TGTGCCAGCAGTGGGTCTAGCGGGAGCGTTTTTGCCACGCAGTATTTT.

The rearrangement links TRBV28 to TRBJ1-4; unclear D gene. The CDR3 is made up of 14 amino acids. Germline V lookup: CDR1 MDHEN, CDR2 SYDVKM. V was cut by 6 bases and J by 4 bases, with 12 bases left in between. This CDR3 reads CASSQGRGNEKLFF. In DNA form, the CDR3 reads TGTGCCAGCAGCCAAGGACGGGGTAATGAAAAACTGTTTTTT.

This clone was counted a few times. This chain joins TRBV25-1 and TRBJ2-7, with TRBD1 identical over 8 bases. The CDR3 is 14 residues long. V trimming: 9 bases; J trimming: 5 bases; junction bases outside the gene matches: 12. CDR1 and CDR2 (germline): MGHDK, SYGVNS. Here the CDR3 reads CARHSGGGLDEQYF. Here the CDR3 DNA reads TGTGCCAGACACTCAGGGGGCGGTCTGGACGAGCAGTACTTC.

V and J are TRBV6-5 and TRBJ2-1; possible D gene TRBD2, 5 bases. V gave up 2 bases and J gave up 10 bases, with 9 bases separating them. CDR1 is MNHEY, CDR2 SVGAGI, per germline. There are 12 residues in the CDR3. The CDR3: CASSYGAVEQFF. In nucleotides, the CDR3 is TGTGCCAGCAGTTACGGAGCGGTAGAGCAGTTCTTC.

Points on this clone: The identical CDR3 is also encoded by other nucleotide sequences in the sample. The rearrangement joins TRBV28 to TRBJ2-7; D unclear. This CDR3 is 12 amino acids long. The V gene's germline CDR1 is MDHEN and CDR2 SYDVKM. V dropped 2 bases and J dropped 4 bases, with 6 bases sitting between them. CDR3 bases: TGTGCCAGCAGTTTAAACGGTTACGAGCAGTACTTC. It encodes CASSLNGYEQYF.

The chain joins TRBV7-8 to TRBJ2-5; TRBD1 agrees at 9 bases. The J segment lost 5 bases and the V segment lost 5 bases, leaving 9 bases of the junction unmatched. The CDR3 loop spans 15 amino acids. Per germline, CDR1 SGHVS and CDR2 FQNEAQ. The CDR3 DNA reads TGTGCCAGCAGCATAACCCGGACAGGGGTCGAGACCCAGTACTTC. It is translated as CASSITRTGVETQYF.

The genes are TRBV18 and TRBJ2-7, with D possibly matching TRBD2 (5 bases). Deletions cut 2 bases from V and 0 bases from J, with 11 bases between. Looked up from germline, CDR1 is KGHSH and CDR2 is LQKENI. The CDR3 length is 15 residues. The CDR3 spells CASSPRTTSSYEQYF. CDR3 sequence (DNA): TGTGCCAGCTCACCAAGGACCACTAGCTCCTACGAGCAGTACTTC.

CDR3 bases: TGTGCCAGCAGCCTGAGGACCGCAGAAACGGGCTACACCTTC. The encoded protein is CASSLRTAETGYTF. The chain has TRBV6-6 and TRBJ1-2; D call uncertain. Germline V lookup: CDR1 MNHNY, CDR2 SVGAGI (reference sequence). The CDR3 extends over 14 amino acids. The germline V and J ends were trimmed by 6 bases and 8 bases, with 19 bases remaining between them.

The CDR3 region has the DNA TGTGCTAGTGCCCCCCGGGGCTACAATGAGCAGTTCTTC. Encoded protein: CASAPRGYNEQFF. The chain links TRBV12-5 to TRBJ2-1; D perhaps matches TRBD2 (5 bases). Germline V gives CDR1 LGHNT, CDR2 FRNRAP. This CDR3 spans 13 amino acids. V lost 7 bases, J lost 3 bases, and 10 bases lay in between.